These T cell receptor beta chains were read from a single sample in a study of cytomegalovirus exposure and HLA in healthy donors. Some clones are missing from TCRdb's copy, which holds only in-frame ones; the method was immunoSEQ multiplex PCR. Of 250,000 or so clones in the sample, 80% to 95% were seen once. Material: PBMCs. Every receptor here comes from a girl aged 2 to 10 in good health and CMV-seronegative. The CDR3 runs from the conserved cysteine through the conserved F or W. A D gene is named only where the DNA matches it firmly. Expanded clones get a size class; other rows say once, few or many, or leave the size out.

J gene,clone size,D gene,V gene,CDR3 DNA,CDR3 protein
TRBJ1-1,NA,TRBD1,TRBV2,TGTGCCAGCAGCGGACAGGCCGGCGGTGAAGCTTTCTTT,CASSGQAGGEAFF
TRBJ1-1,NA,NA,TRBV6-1,TGTGCCAGCAGTGTGTCCCAGGGCGTGTCGACTTTCTTT,CASSVSQGVSTFF
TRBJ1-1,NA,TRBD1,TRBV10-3,TGTGCCATCAGTGAGTCCGGGACAGGGAACACTGAAGCTTTCTTT,CAISESGTGNTEAFF
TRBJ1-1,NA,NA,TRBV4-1,TGCGCCAGCAGGCCCGGGGGGAACACTGAAGCTTTCTTT,CASRPGGNTEAFF
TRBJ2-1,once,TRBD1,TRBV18,TGTGCCAGCTCACCAAGTCCCGGGACAGGGGTCCATGAGCAGTTCTTC,CASSPSPGTGVHEQFF
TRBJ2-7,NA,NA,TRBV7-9,TGTGCCAGCAGCCGCAGAAACTCCTACGAGCAGTACTTC,CASSRRNSYEQYF
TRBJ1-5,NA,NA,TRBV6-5,TGTGCCAGCGGGCGGGAGGGCTATAGCAATCAGCCCCAGCATTTT,CASGREGYSNQPQHF
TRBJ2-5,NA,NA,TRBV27,TGTGCCAGCACGGACAGCCAAGAGACCCAGTACTTC,CASTDSQETQYF
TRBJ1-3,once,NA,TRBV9,TGTGCCAGCAGCGGGATTACAGCTGGAAACACCATATATTTT,CASSGITAGNTIYF
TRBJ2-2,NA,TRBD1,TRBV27,TGTGCCAGCAGTGCGGGACAGGGAATTTCCGGGGAGCTGTTTTTT,CASSAGQGISGELFF
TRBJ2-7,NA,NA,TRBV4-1,TGCGCCAGCAGCCACATAAAGGGGCGCGGCGAGCAGTACTTC,CASSHIKGRGEQYF
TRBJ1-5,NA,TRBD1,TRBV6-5,TGTGCCAGTTCCAGGGGGCGCAATCAGCCCCAGCATTTT,CASSRGRNQPQHF
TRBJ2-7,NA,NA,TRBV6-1,TGTGCCAGCAGGGAAAGGGGGGGTGGCTACGAGCAGTACTTC,CASRERGGGYEQYF
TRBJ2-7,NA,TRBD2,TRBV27,TGTGCCAGCAGTCCCCGTCACCTAGCGGGAGTCAGATCCTACGAGCAGTACTTC,CASSPRHLAGVRSYEQYF
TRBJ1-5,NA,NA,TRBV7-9,TGTGCCAGCAGCTTAGGAGTCGGTCAGCCCCAGCATTTT,CASSLGVGQPQHF
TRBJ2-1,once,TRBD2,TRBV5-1,TGCGCCAGCAGCTCTGGGACTAGCTCCTACAATGAGCAGTTCTTC,CASSSGTSSYNEQFF
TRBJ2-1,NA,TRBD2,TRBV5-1,TGCGCCAGCAGCTTGGTGGGTAGCGGGACTACCTACAATGAGCAGTTCTTC,CASSLVGSGTTYNEQFF
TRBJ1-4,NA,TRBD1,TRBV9,TGTGCCAGCAGCGCCGAGGGACAGGGGGTGGGAAAACTGTTTTTT,CASSAEGQGVGKLFF
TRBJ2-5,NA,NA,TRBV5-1,TGCGCCAGCAGCTTAGGCCGGGTAGCCCAAGAGACCCAGTACTTC,CASSLGRVAQETQYF
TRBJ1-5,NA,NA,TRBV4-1,TGCGCCAGCAGCCAAGATAAGACAGAGAAAAATCAGCCCCAGCATTTT,CASSQDKTEKNQPQHF
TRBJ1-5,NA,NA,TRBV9,TGTGCCAGCAGCGGAGACCCTATACAGGGTTCAAATCAGCCCCAGCATTTT,CASSGDPIQGSNQPQHF
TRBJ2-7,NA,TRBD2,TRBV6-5,TGTGCCAGCAGTTACTTTCCCGCGGGAGTATCCTACGAGCAGTACTTC,CASSYFPAGVSYEQYF
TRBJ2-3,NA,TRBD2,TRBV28,TGTGCCAGCAGCAAGTGGACTAGCGGGGGGGGTGGAACAGATACGCAGTATTTT,CASSKWTSGGGGTDTQYF
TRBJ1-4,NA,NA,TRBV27,TGTGCCAGCAGTTTACGGGGGGCGGCTAATGAAAAACTGTTTTTT,CASSLRGAANEKLFF
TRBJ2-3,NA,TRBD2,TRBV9,TGTGCCAGCAGCCCCTTTAGCGGGGGCCTTAGCACAGATACGCAGTATTTT,CASSPFSGGLSTDTQYF
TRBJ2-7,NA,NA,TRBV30,TGTGCCTGGAGAAGGAGGGAGCAGGCGCAAAACGAGCAGTACTTC,CAWRRREQAQNEQYF
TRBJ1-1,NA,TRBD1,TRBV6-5,TGTGCCAGCAGTTCCGAACCAGGGGGCTCGGCTTTCTTT,CASSSEPGGSAFF
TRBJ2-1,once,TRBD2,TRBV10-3,TGTGCCATCAGTGAGTCAGGGGCCTCTCGGGGGGCCTACAATGAGCAGTTCTTC,CAISESGASRGAYNEQFF
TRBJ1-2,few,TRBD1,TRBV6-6,TGTGCCAGCAGCCGAGACAGGGCCCCCTTCGATGGCTACACCTTC,CASSRDRAPFDGYTF
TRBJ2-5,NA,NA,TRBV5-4,TGTGCCAGCAGCTCTAGGGGATTCCAAGAGACCCAGTACTTC,CASSSRGFQETQYF
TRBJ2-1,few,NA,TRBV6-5,TGTGCCAGCAAGGGGCAAGGCAATGAGCAGTTCTTC,CASKGQGNEQFF
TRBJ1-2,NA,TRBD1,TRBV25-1,TGTGCCAGCAGTGAAGGGAGGACAGGGGGCTTCTATGGCTACACCTTC,CASSEGRTGGFYGYTF
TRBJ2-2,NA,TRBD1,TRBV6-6,TGTGCCAGCAGTTACGGGACAGCCGCGAACACCGGGGAGCTGTTTTTT,CASSYGTAANTGELFF
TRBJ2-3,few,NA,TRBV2,TGTGCCAGCAGTGAAGCCGGGGTAGTAACAGATACGCAGTATTTT,CASSEAGVVTDTQYF
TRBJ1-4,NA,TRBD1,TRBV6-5,TGTGCCAGCAGTTACTCTGGCAGGGGGGATGAAAAACTGTTTTTT,CASSYSGRGDEKLFF
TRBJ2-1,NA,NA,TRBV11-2,TGTGCCAGCAGCTTGGGACACCATGGGAACAATGAGCAGTTCTTC,CASSLGHHGNNEQFF
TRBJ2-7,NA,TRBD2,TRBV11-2,TGTGCCAGCAGCTTTCGGACTAGCGGGTCCCGAGCCTACGAGCAGTACTTC,CASSFRTSGSRAYEQYF
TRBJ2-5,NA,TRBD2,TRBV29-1,TGCAGCGTTCGGACTAGCGGGTACCAAGAGACCCAGTACTTC,CSVRTSGYQETQYF
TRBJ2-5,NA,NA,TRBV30,TGTGCCTGGAGTGCCGGTGAAGAGACCCAGTACTTC,CAWSAGEETQYF
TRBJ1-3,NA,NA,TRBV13,TGTGCCAGCAGTCAAGTTTCAGGCGCAGATGGAAACACCATATATTTT,CASSQVSGADGNTIYF
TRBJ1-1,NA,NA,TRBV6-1,TGTGCCAGCAGTGAACTTCAGCGGGGAGAAGCTTTCTTT,CASSELQRGEAFF
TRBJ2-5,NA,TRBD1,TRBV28,TGTGCCAGCAGTTTCACAGGGGGCACCCAGTACTTC,CASSFTGGTQYF